This T cell receptor (beta chain) was sequenced in a study of T cells in localized non-small cell lung cancer. Regarding the study as a whole: Researchers found a median approximately 57 of the top 100 tumor clones in adjacent lung. The study sequenced only one region of the tumor. As a result, intratumor heterogeneity could not be excluded and remains possible. Uninvolved nearby lung showed the greatest T cell clonality, exceeding that found in tumor.

Profiling relied on immunoSEQ multiplex PCR, and the TCRdb table lists in-frame clones only, not all of them. Of tens of thousands of clones detected, roughly 89% appear once; the ten largest clones hold 6.5% to 9%. As for this clone: The antigen remains unidentified.

Source: peripheral blood, taken before any cancer treatment. This sequence originates from a woman aged 35 to 75 with stage I lung adenocarcinoma.

CDR3 region: CAWSRGLSYNEQFF. Written as DNA, the CDR3 is TGTGCCTGGAGCCGGGGGCTATCCTACAATGAGCAGTTCTTC. The chain has TRBV30 and TRBJ2-1; tentatively, D is TRBD1 or TRBD2 (6 bases each). There are 14 residues in the CDR3. Between the trimmed V and J ends, which lost 3 bases and 1 base, there was a span of 10 bases. Germline V gives CDR1 GTSNPN, CDR2 SVGIG (reference sequence).